The 4 T cell receptor beta chains in this list originate from one sample, sequenced in a study of T cell repertoires in ileal Crohn's disease. Time point indicated: neoterminal ileum biopsy at postoperative endoscopy, about 6 months after surgery. Sequenced by immunoSEQ multiplex PCR; TCRdb stores in-frame clones only, minus some. The sample carries approximately 11,000 clones, over 60% recorded once. The sequenced sample consisted of ileal tissue. The receptors derive from an adult with Crohn's disease.

V is TRBV4-1 and J is TRBJ2-7; D remains ambiguous. Germline CDR1 reads MGHRA; CDR2 reads YSYEKL. The CDR3 sequence is 13 residues long. The germline V and J ends were trimmed by 0 bases and 3 bases, with 6 bases remaining between them. The CDR3 here is CASSQDSRYEQYF. In nucleotides, the CDR3 is TGCGCCAGCAGCCAAGATTCCCGCTACGAGCAGTACTTC.

This sequence joins TRBV18 and TRBJ1-1; 7 bases are a match to TRBD1. Per the germline V gene, CDR1 is KGHSH and CDR2 is LQKENI. The trim removed 3 bases at V and 0 bases at J, leaving 1 base unmatched. The CDR3 sequence is 14 residues long. The CDR3 coding sequence is TGTGCCAGCTCACCCGGGACAGTGAACACTGAAGCTTTCTTT. Translating gives CASSPGTVNTEAFF.

The chain combines TRBV15 with TRBJ2-1; no definite D call. Trimming left V 1 base short and J 1 base short, with 8 bases between. The CDR3 is 15 amino acids. Germline loops: CDR1 LNHNV, CDR2 YYDKDF (reference sequence). This CDR3 reads CATSRAETSYNEQFF. DNA of the CDR3: TGTGCCACCAGCAGAGCAGAGACTTCCTACAATGAGCAGTTCTTC.

This chain joins TRBV6-4 and TRBJ2-1; no clear D gene. The CDR3 totals 15 residues. V lost 6 bases to trimming and J lost 0 bases, with 12 bases between them. CDR1 MRHNA and CDR2 SNTAGT come from the germline V gene. The CDR3 spells CASSDLASSYNEQFF. The CDR3, as DNA: TGTGCCAGCAGCGACCTTGCGAGCTCCTACAATGAGCAGTTCTTC.